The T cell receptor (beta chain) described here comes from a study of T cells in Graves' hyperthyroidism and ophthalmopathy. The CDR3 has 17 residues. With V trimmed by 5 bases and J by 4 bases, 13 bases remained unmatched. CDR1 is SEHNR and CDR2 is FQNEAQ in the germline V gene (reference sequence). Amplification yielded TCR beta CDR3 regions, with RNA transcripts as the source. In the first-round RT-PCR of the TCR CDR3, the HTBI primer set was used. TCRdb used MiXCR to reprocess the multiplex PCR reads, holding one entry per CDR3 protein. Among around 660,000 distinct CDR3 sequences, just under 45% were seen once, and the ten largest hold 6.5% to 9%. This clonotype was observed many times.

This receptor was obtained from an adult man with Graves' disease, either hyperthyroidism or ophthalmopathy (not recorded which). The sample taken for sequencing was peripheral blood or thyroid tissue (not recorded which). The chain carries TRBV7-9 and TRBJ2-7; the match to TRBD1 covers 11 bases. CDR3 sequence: CASSPNTGTGGSYEQYF. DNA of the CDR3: TGTGCCAGCAGCCCTAATACCGGGACAGGGGGTTCTTACGAGCAGTACTTC.